This T cell receptor beta chain emerged from a study of long-term antiretroviral therapy in people with HIV. Points from the study as a whole: Data on ART adherence, viral resistance or therapy changes were unavailable. Repertoires looked antigen-experienced, with only a slight naive shift after ART.

The authors ran the immunoSEQ assay, v3.0, at survey level. The data were produced by immunoSEQ multiplex PCR, yet TCRdb's version contains in-frame clones alone and is incomplete. The data contain 35,000 to 55,000 clones, roughly 95% of them seen just once; the ten biggest clones take up 2.5% to 3.5%. Remarks on this clone: Antigen specificity is unknown.

The CDR3 length is 13 residues. Germline V CDR1 and CDR2: MNHNS, SASEGT. Losses at the gene ends were 6 bases for V and 5 bases for J; bases not matched to a gene: 2. The clonotype comes from a woman between 45 and 60 years old with HIV. Material: unsorted PBMCs, obtained 3.7 years after starting antiretroviral therapy. The chain combines TRBV6-1 with TRBJ1-5, with TRBD1 matching 9 bases. DNA for the CDR3: TGTGCCAGCAGGAGGGACAGGGATCAGCCCCAGCATTTT. Protein: CASRRDRDQPQHF.